Following are 15 T cell receptor beta chains from one sample sequenced in a study of cytomegalovirus exposure and HLA in healthy donors. The PCR ran on 60 Vbeta and 13 Jbeta primers. Assay used: immunoSEQ multiplex PCR; TCRdb lists only in-frame clones, some missing. Of some 160,000 clones listed, around 73% are singletons. The specimen sequenced was PBMCs. The receptor source for this set is a male donor in good health and CMV-seronegative.

The chain recombines TRBV30 with TRBJ1-4; D is uncertain. The germline CDR1 and CDR2 sequences are GTSNPN and SVGIG (reference sequence). CDR3 length equals 14 residues. V shed 1 base and J shed 6 bases, with 12 bases lying between them. The CDR3, as DNA: TGTGCCTGGAGTGAGCCCAGGAGGGATGAAAAACTGTTTTTT. Translation: CAWSEPRRDEKLFF.

The genes are TRBV7-2 and TRBJ1-2, with TRBD1 matching 8 bases. The length of the CDR3 is 18 residues. The germline V gene encodes CDR1 SGHTA and CDR2 FQGNSA. V trimming: 4 bases; J trimming: 0 bases; junction bases outside the gene matches: 13. The CDR3 region has the DNA TGTGCCAGCAGCTCCAAACCGCCGGGACAGGTGACTAACTATGGCTACACCTTC. Its protein product is CASSSKPPGQVTNYGYTF.

The rearrangement uses TRBV27 and TRBJ2-3; unclear D gene. Germline CDR1 is MNHEY and CDR2 is SMNVEV (reference sequence). The CDR3 sequence is 14 residues long. Trimming cost V 6 bases and J 1 base, with 11 bases left between them. CDR3 DNA sequence: TGTGCCAGCAGGTTCAGTGGTGGCACAGATACGCAGTATTTT. Amino acids: CASRFSGGTDTQYF.

V gene TRBV2 combines with J gene TRBJ1-5; D remains ambiguous. The germline V gene has CDR1 SNHLY and CDR2 FYNNEI. The CDR3 is 14 amino acids. Trimming stripped 2 bases from V and 7 bases from J, with 12 bases between. In DNA, the CDR3 is TGTGCCAGCAGTGAAACAGCAGGTCCACAGCCCCAGCATTTT. Translation: CASSETAGPQPQHF.

V usage is TRBV2 and J usage is TRBJ2-7; tentatively, D is TRBD2 (6 bases). CDR3 length: 11 amino acids. Germline V gene lookup returns CDR1 SNHLY and CDR2 FYNNEI. Deletions cut 7 bases from V and 6 bases from J, with 10 bases between. CDR3 sequence reads: CASMEGREQYF. CDR3 in DNA: TGTGCCAGCATGGAGGGGCGCGAGCAGTACTTC. Looking up the rest from reference TRBV2 and TRBJ2-7 gives the full variable domain: EPEVTQTPSHQVTQMGQEVILRCVPISNHLYFYWYRQILGQKVEFLVSFYNNEISEKSEIFDDQFSVERPDGSNFTLKIRSTKLEDSAMYFCASMEGREQYFGPGTRLTVT.

J is TRBJ2-7 and V is TRBV4-2, with a possible D match to TRBD2 (5 bases). There are 15 residues in the CDR3. V lost 0 bases and J lost 4, with 13 bases in between. The germline gives CDR1 LGHNA, CDR2 YNFKEQ. The chain's CDR3 is CASSQEGSYHYEQYF. The CDR3 region has the DNA TGTGCCAGCAGCCAAGAAGGGAGTTATCATTACGAGCAGTACTTC.

This rearrangement joins TRBV15 to TRBJ2-7; possible D gene TRBD1, 6 bases. The germline V and J ends were trimmed by 3 bases and 2 bases, with 11 bases remaining between them. The CDR3 spans 14 residues. Looked up from germline, CDR1 is LNHNV and CDR2 is YYDKDF (reference sequence). The CDR3 protein is CATSRVPGAYEQYF. For the CDR3, the DNA is TGTGCCACCAGCAGGGTCCCAGGGGCCTACGAGCAGTACTTC.

The J gene is TRBJ2-1, the V gene TRBV28; TRBD2 matches at 14 bases. V gave up 9 bases and J gave up 10 bases; unmatched junction bases: 17. Germline assignment: CDR1 MDHEN and CDR2 SYDVKM. The CDR3 loop spans 17 amino acids. CDR3 nucleotides: TGTGCCAGTCTGGGACTAGCGGGAGCGAGCTGGGGAAACGAGCAGTTCTTC. Translated, it gives CASLGLAGASWGNEQFF.

The chain recombines TRBV7-2 with TRBJ2-5, with D possibly matching TRBD2 (6 bases). Germline V gene sequence: CDR1 SGHTA, CDR2 FQGNSA. The V and J ends lost 0 bases and 3 bases respectively, with 8 bases between them. The CDR3 runs 14 residues. The chain's CDR3 is CASSLARREETQYF. DNA for the CDR3: TGTGCCAGCAGCTTAGCAAGGAGGGAAGAGACCCAGTACTTC.

The V and J genes are TRBV7-2 and TRBJ2-7; 8 nucleotides align to TRBD2. Unmatched junction bases numbered 6, after V lost 5 bases and J lost 0 bases. This CDR3 is 15 amino acids long. The germline V gene encodes CDR1 SGHTA and CDR2 FQGNSA. CDR3 in amino acids: CASSRGGTNSYEQYF. The DNA of the CDR3 is TGTGCCAGCAGCCGCGGGGGGACAAACTCCTACGAGCAGTACTTC.

The chain links TRBV11-2 to TRBJ1-2; D gene uncertain. The germline V and J ends were trimmed by 3 bases and 0 bases, with 14 bases remaining between them. The CDR3 runs 16 residues. The germline gives CDR1 SGHAT, CDR2 FQNNGV. CDR3 residues: CASSFPRGLPNYGYTF. The CDR3 DNA sequence: TGTGCCAGCAGCTTCCCACGGGGTCTACCTAACTATGGCTACACCTTC. The full variable domain, in which reference TRBV11-2 and TRBJ1-2 provide the parts outside the CDR3, is EAGVAQSPRYKIIEKRQSVAFWCNPISGHATLYWYQQILGQGPKLLIQFQNNGVVDDSQLPKDRFSAERLKGVDSTLKIQPAKLEDSAVYLCASSFPRGLPNYGYTFGSGTRLTVV.

This clone was detected a few times. The CDR3 reads CAISERWIAAWETSTDTQYF. DNA of the CDR3: TGTGCCATCAGTGAGCGCTGGATCGCGGCCTGGGAGACTAGCACAGATACGCAGTATTTT. The V and J genes are TRBV10-3 and TRBJ2-3, with D tentatively TRBD2 (5 bases). CDR1 is ENHRY, CDR2 SYGVKD, per germline. With 2 bases removed from V and 0 bases from J, the gap between germline ends came to 24 bases. The CDR3 has 20 amino acids.

This chain connects TRBV9 to TRBJ2-2, with a weak D call TRBD2 (5 bases). The germline V gene encodes CDR1 SGDLS and CDR2 YYNGEE. V was pared by 3 bases and J by 1 base, with 10 bases between. This CDR3 spans 15 amino acids. The CDR3: CASSASRGNTGELFF. DNA for the CDR3: TGTGCCAGCAGCGCGAGCCGGGGGAACACCGGGGAGCTGTTTTTT.

The chain recombines TRBV27 with TRBJ1-1; 9 nucleotides align to TRBD1. Germline V gene lookup returns CDR1 MNHEY and CDR2 SMNVEV (reference sequence). The CDR3 contains 15 residues. Unmatched junction bases numbered 10, after V lost 6 bases and J lost 5 bases. The CDR3 DNA reads TGTGCCAGCAGACGAGGGGACAGGGCTTCTACTGAAGCTTTCTTT. The encoded protein is CASRRGDRASTEAFF.

The DNA of the CDR3 is TGTGCCATCCTCTCATTACAGGGAGGGACCTATGGCTACACCTTC. The encoded protein is CAILSLQGGTYGYTF. The J gene is TRBJ1-2, the V gene TRBV6-5; possibly TRBD1 for D (6 bases). V was trimmed by 10 bases and J by 4 bases, leaving 22 bases between them. This CDR3 spans 15 amino acids. Germline values: CDR1 MNHEY, CDR2 SVGAGI.